One and the same sample provided the 9 T cell receptor beta chains below, sequenced in a study of blood T cell repertoires in COVID-19 (TCRdb year 2020). The protocol used for the library was the immunoSEQ multiplex PCR assay. Held by TCRdb, this immuneACCESS table contains in-frame sequences only and omits some clones. Under half of the omission traces to an unresolved V gene where checked; the cause of the rest is unknown. Within this sample are 87,000 or so clones, with approximately 90% of them counted one time only. The ten largest clones represent about 3% of the sample. Sequenced: peripheral blood. Every receptor here comes from a woman in her fifties or sixties with active or convalescent COVID-19.

This chain connects TRBV5-6 to TRBJ1-1; 7 bases fit TRBD1. Per germline, CDR1 SGHDT and CDR2 YYEEEE. The CDR3 is made up of 14 amino acids. With 2 bases clipped from V and 2 bases from J, the junction kept 3 bases outside the gene matches. CDR3 in amino acids: CASSFGTANTEAFF. As DNA, the CDR3 is TGTGCCAGCAGCTTCGGGACAGCAAACACTGAAGCTTTCTTT.

The chain recombines TRBV19 with TRBJ1-2; 7 bases line up with TRBD1. V shed 3 bases, J shed 8 bases, and the junction held 12 bases outside the gene matches. This CDR3 has 15 residues. The germline gives CDR1 LNHDA, CDR2 SQIVND (reference sequence). CDR3 sequence: CASSIRGQIAVGYTF. The CDR3 DNA reads as TGTGCCAGTAGTATCCGGGGACAGATCGCCGTCGGCTACACCTTC.

This chain links TRBV2 with TRBJ2-2, with TRBD1 matching 8 bases. J gave up 7 bases and V 4 bases, and 5 bases lay outside the gene matches. Looked up from germline, CDR1 is SNHLY and CDR2 is FYNNEI. CDR3 length equals 14 residues. The CDR3, as DNA: TGTGCCAGCAGTGCGGACAGGGCAAACGGGGAGCTGTTTTTT. It codes for CASSADRANGELFF.

This clone occurred once. This chain uses TRBV3-1 (or the pseudogene TRBV3-2) with TRBJ2-5, with TRBD1 as a possible D gene (5 bases). This CDR3 region has 16 residues. Germline V gene data show CDR1 as LGHDT and CDR2 as YNNKEL (reference sequence). V was shortened by 1 base and J by 2 bases, with 14 bases between the two germline ends. The CDR3 nucleotides read TGTGCCAGCAGCCAAGTACTTAAGTCAGGGCAAGAGACCCAGTACTTC. It codes for CASSQVLKSGQETQYF.

The rearrangement joins TRBV20-1 to TRBJ2-7; TRBD1 aligns across 7 bases. Germline CDR1 DFQATT, CDR2 SNEGSKA (reference sequence). J gave up 1 base and V 3 bases, and 6 bases lay outside the gene matches. This CDR3 is built from 14 residues. In DNA, the CDR3 is TGCAGTGCTAGTGCCGGGACAGCGTCCTACGAGCAGTACTTC. Translated: CSASAGTASYEQYF.

V is TRBV3-1 (or the pseudogene TRBV3-2) and J is TRBJ1-1; D is ambiguous. Germline CDR1 reads LGHDT; CDR2 reads YNNKEL (reference sequence). The CDR3 spans 14 residues. V was pared by 0 bases and J by 0 bases, with 5 bases between. This CDR3 is CASSQDLVNTEAFF. The DNA for the CDR3 is TGTGCCAGCAGCCAAGATCTTGTGAACACTGAAGCTTTCTTT.

The chain carries TRBV5-4 and TRBJ2-5, with D perhaps TRBD2 (6 bases). The germline CDR1 and CDR2 sequences are SGHNT and YYREEE (reference sequence). CDR3 length: 15 residues. V was shortened by 0 bases and J by 5 bases, with 14 bases between the two germline ends. CDR3 in DNA: TGTGCCAGCAGCTTGGCCCAGGCGGGGTGGGAGACCCAGTACTTC. This encodes CASSLAQAGWETQYF.

The chain joins TRBV21-1 to TRBJ2-7; whether TRBD1, the table's D call, matches the DNA was not checked. TRBV21-1 is annotated as a pseudogene. The CDR3 is 15 residues long. As DNA, the CDR3 is TGTGCCAGCAGCAAAGCCACAGGGTATTCCTACGAGCAGTACTTC. This codes for CASSKATGYSYEQYF.

This rearrangement joins TRBV9 to TRBJ2-3; 12 positions agree with TRBD2. The J segment lost 7 bases and the V segment lost 3 bases, leaving 6 bases of the junction unmatched. The CDR3 extends over 15 amino acids. Germline V CDR1 and CDR2: SGDLS, YYNGEE. The CDR3 sequence is CASSAPSGGANTQYF. The CDR3 DNA sequence: TGTGCCAGCAGCGCCCCTAGCGGGGGGGCGAATACGCAGTATTTT.